This entry is about one TCR beta chain. Its recognized antigen is unknown. No base quality information exists; no much larger clone differs at one position. These data belong to a study of T cell changes during pregnancy in multiple sclerosis (dated by TCRdb to between 2019 and 2020). With respect to the entire study: Changes in the T cell repertoire over the course of pregnancy were examined in this study in women with multiple sclerosis.

Based on the germline V gene (reference sequence), the CDR1 and CDR2 sequences are PRHDT and FYEKMQ. Cut back by 5 bases and 1 base, the V and J ends lie 12 bases apart. The CDR3 sequence holds 15 residues, the cysteine and phenylalanine included. The entry retains the CDR3 DNA only, 45 bases that are in frame from base 1. The protocol used for the library was the immunoSEQ multiplex PCR assay. Not all clones reach the TCRdb copy of this immuneACCESS table, which keeps in-frame sequences only. Checked studies attribute under half of the gap to unresolved V genes and leave the rest unexplained. The sample table lists about 20,000 clones, 88% of them with a count of one. 7% of the sample lies in the top ten.

The receptor comes from a female donor in good health, enrolled as a control in a pregnancy study. The sample here was CD8+ T cells from peripheral blood mononuclear cells, taken in the third trimester of pregnancy. The rearranged segments are TRBV13 and TRBJ2-1; a tentative D call is TRBD2 (6 bases match). CDR3 reads: CASSPGLPSYNEQFF. In nucleotide form, the sequence is TGTGCCAGCAGCCCGGGACTCCCGTCCTACAATGAGCAGTTCTTC.